This entry lists 6 T cell receptor beta chains sequenced from one sample in a study of long-term antiretroviral therapy in people with HIV. Survey-level immunoSEQ v3.0 assays were run. Clones were read by immunoSEQ multiplex PCR, and TCRdb kept only the in-frame ones, dropping some. Here the sample spans approximately 21,000 clones, around four fifths being singletons. The sample was unsorted PBMCs, taken roughly 6.1 years after starting antiretroviral therapy. The source is a man aged 25 to 40 with HIV.

The chain is built from TRBV5-1 and TRBJ1-1, with D hard to call. CDR1 is SGHRS and CDR2 is YFSETQ in the germline V gene. The CDR3 totals 15 residues. The germline V and J ends were trimmed by 1 base and 0 bases, with 10 bases remaining between them. The CDR3 DNA follows: TGCGCCAGCAGCTTGTCGTCCAAGATGAACACTGAAGCTTTCTTT. Its protein product is CASSLSSKMNTEAFF. The complete variable domain, with remaining parts taken from reference TRBV5-1 and TRBJ1-1, reads KAGVTQTPRYLIKTRGQQVTLSCSPISGHRSVSWYQQTPGQGLQFLFEYFSETQRNKGNFPGRFSGRQFSNSRSEMNVSTLELGDSALYLCASSLSSKMNTEAFFGQGTRLTVV.

The V call is TRBV28, the J call TRBJ2-2; 9 bases match TRBD1. CDR3 length: 16 amino acids. Germline V CDR1 and CDR2: MDHEN, SYDVKM. V lost 10 bases, J lost 2 bases, and 11 bases stayed unmatched. The chain's CDR3 is CATGTGSFGNTGELFF. In nucleotides, the CDR3 is TGTGCCACCGGGACAGGGAGTTTTGGAAACACCGGGGAGCTGTTTTTT.

V is TRBV19 and J is TRBJ2-1; TRBD2 matches at 13 bases. The CDR3 length is 16 residues. J gave up 6 bases and V 3 bases, and 5 bases lay outside the gene matches. Germline loops: CDR1 LNHDA, CDR2 SQIVND (reference sequence). The CDR3 region has the DNA TGTGCCAGTAGTATCCCTACTAGCGGGGGGGCCAATGAGCAGTTCTTC. Protein sequence: CASSIPTSGGANEQFF.

V and J are TRBV5-1 and TRBJ2-3, with 7 bases lining up with TRBD2. The CDR3 is made up of 14 amino acids. Losses at the gene ends were 1 base for V and 5 bases for J; bases not matched to a gene: 4. Germline V gene sequence: CDR1 SGHRS, CDR2 YFSETQ. The CDR3 region is CASSLRGRGDTQYF. CDR3 nucleotide sequence: TGCGCCAGCAGCTTGCGGGGGAGGGGAGATACGCAGTATTTT.

The chain is built from TRBV2 and TRBJ1-5, with a possible D match to TRBD1 (5 bases). Germline-derived CDR1 and CDR2 are SNHLY and FYNNEI. V gave up 6 bases and J gave up 8 bases, with 20 bases separating them. The CDR3 runs 15 residues. CDR3 loop: CASSIPTDSEEPQHF. The CDR3 bases are TGTGCCAGCAGCATTCCGACAGACTCGGAAGAGCCCCAGCATTTT.

The V call is TRBV29-1, the J call TRBJ1-1; D possibly corresponds to TRBD1 (5 bases). The CDR3 consists of 15 residues. Trimming pared 3 bases from V and 11 bases from J, leaving 25 bases between. Per germline, CDR1 SQVTM and CDR2 ANQGSEA. This CDR3 is CSVDHGQVTAGVAFF. The CDR3 DNA is TGCAGCGTTGACCATGGGCAGGTGACCGCGGGGGTCGCTTTCTTT.